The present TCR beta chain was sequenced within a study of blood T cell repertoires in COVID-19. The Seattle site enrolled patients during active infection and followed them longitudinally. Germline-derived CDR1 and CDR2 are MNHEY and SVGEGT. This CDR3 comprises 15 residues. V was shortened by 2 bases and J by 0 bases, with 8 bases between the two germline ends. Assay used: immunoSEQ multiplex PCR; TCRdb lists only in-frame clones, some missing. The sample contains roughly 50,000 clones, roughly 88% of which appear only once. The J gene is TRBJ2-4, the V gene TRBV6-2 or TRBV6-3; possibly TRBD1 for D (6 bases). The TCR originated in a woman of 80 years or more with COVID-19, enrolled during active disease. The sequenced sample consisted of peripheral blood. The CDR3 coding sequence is TGTGCCAGCAGTTACAACAGGGTAGCCAAAAACATTCAGTACTTC. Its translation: CASSYNRVAKNIQYF.